Listed below are T cell receptor beta chains from one sample, sequenced in a study of CD8+CD57+ T cells in acquired aplastic anemia. A single record per CDR3 protein comes from TCRdb applying MiXCR to the reads. The table lists about 120,000 distinct CDR3 sequences, over 30% of them singletons. Input material: sorted CD4+, CD8+, or CD8+CD57+ T cells (not recorded which) from PBMCs. Receptors were obtained from a human donor with aplastic anemia. Each CDR3 is given with its conserved first and last residue. The D gene is left open where the match is weak. Rows may omit the clone size; those that give it use once, few, many or a size class.

CDR3nt	CDR3aa	v_gene	j_gene	d_gene	abundance
TGTGCCAGCAGCTTTACAGGGAATTCACCCCTCCACTTT	CASSFTGNSPLHF	TRBV7-9	TRBJ1-6	-	-
TGCGCCAGCAGCCCCCGAAGTAGCGGGGGCTCCAGCTCCTACAATGAGCAGTTCTTC	CASSPRSSGGSSSYNEQFF	TRBV4-1	TRBJ2-1	TRBD2	-
TGCAGTGCTAGATCCCGACAGCCGCTCTCGGATGAGTACTTC	CSARSRQPLSDEYF	TRBV20-1	TRBJ2-7	-	-
TGTGCCAGCAGCTTAGATCGAGGGGAGGGTGAAAAACTGTTTTTT	CASSLDRGEGEKLFF	TRBV13	TRBJ1-4	-	many
TGTGCCATCAGTTTAGCGGGGGGGTTTACAGATACGCAGTATTTT	CAISLAGGFTDTQYF	TRBV10-3	TRBJ2-3	TRBD2	many
TGTGCCAGTGACAGGGGGAATAGCAATCAGCCCCAGCATTTT	CASDRGNSNQPQHF	TRBV2	TRBJ1-5	TRBD1	-
TGCGCCAGCAGCTTGGGAGGGATAGGCCCCGGGGCCAACGTCCTGACTTTC	CASSLGGIGPGANVLTF	TRBV5-1	TRBJ2-6	-	-
TGCGCCAGCAGCTTGGGACCGTTGAACACTGAAGCTTTCTTT	CASSLGPLNTEAFF	TRBV5-1	TRBJ1-1	-	many
TGTGCCAGCAGGGGGATGAACACTGAAGCTTTCTTT	CASRGMNTEAFF	TRBV9	TRBJ1-1	-	many
TGTGCCAGCAGACGTCAGGGGGGTGGCAATCAGCCCCAGCATTTT	CASRRQGGGNQPQHF	TRBV2	TRBJ1-5	TRBD1	few
TGTGCCAGCAGTCAGAACTGGGACAGCTTTAATGAGCAGTTCTTC	CASSQNWDSFNEQFF	TRBV11-1	TRBJ2-1	TRBD1	-
TGTGCCAGCAGCCATTCGAGGGCGGGGGCGAATTCACCCCTCCACTTT	CASSHSRAGANSPLHF	TRBV3-1	TRBJ1-6	-	few
TGTGCCAGCAGACCAAACAGGGTTCAACCCCTCCACTTT	CASRPNRVQPLHF	TRBV6-1	TRBJ1-6	-	many
TGCAGCGTTGACACCGCCAAAAACATTCAGTACTTC	CSVDTAKNIQYF	TRBV29-1	TRBJ2-4	-	many
TGCAGCGTTTGGGTAGGGGGAGACGCTGAAGCTTTCTTT	CSVWVGGDAEAFF	TRBV29-1	TRBJ1-1	-	-
TGTGCCAGCATCGTCCAGGGAACTAATGAAAAACTGTTTTTT	CASIVQGTNEKLFF	TRBV2	TRBJ1-4	-	many
TGTGCCAGTAGTTCTGGGCAGGGGCCCCAGCCCCAGCATTTT	CASSSGQGPQPQHF	TRBV19	TRBJ1-5	-	many
TGTGCCAGCAGCTCTACAGAACAAGAGACCCAGTACTTC	CASSSTEQETQYF	TRBV7-9	TRBJ2-5	-	many
TGTGCCTGGAGTTCACGGGCCCACCAACCCTCCTATAATTCACCCCTCCACTTT	CAWSSRAHQPSYNSPLHF	TRBV30	TRBJ1-6	-	-
TGTGCCAGCAGTTTATCTGGTGAGCTAACTGAAGCTTTCTTT	CASSLSGELTEAFF	TRBV28	TRBJ1-1	-	few
TGCGCCAGCAGCCAAGTGGGGATGGGGGGGACCCAGTACTTC	CASSQVGMGGTQYF	TRBV4-1	TRBJ2-5	-	few
TGTGCCAGCAGAAAGCAGGGCACCGGGGAGCTGTTTTTT	CASRKQGTGELFF	TRBV28	TRBJ2-2	-	-
TGTGCCAGCAGCCTAGGGAACACCTATAATTCACCCCTCCACTTT	CASSLGNTYNSPLHF	TRBV7-2	TRBJ1-6	-	many
TGTGCCTCGAATATGACCCCGGGGTACGAGCAGTACTTC	CASNMTPGYEQYF	TRBV28	TRBJ2-7	-	-
TGTGCCAGCACAGTGGGCGGGGTGAGCTCCTACAATGAGCAGTTCTTC	CASTVGGVSSYNEQFF	TRBV2	TRBJ2-1	-	-
TGTGCCAGCAGCCAGTCCCGGGACAGTAATGAAAAACTGTTTTTT	CASSQSRDSNEKLFF	TRBV4-2	TRBJ1-4	TRBD1	few
TGCAGTGCTACCGGGGGGAGGAGAGAGACCCAGTACTTC	CSATGGRRETQYF	TRBV20-1	TRBJ2-5	TRBD2	many
TGTGCCAGCAGCAATCAGGAGAATTCACCCCTCCACTTT	CASSNQENSPLHF	TRBV7-3	TRBJ1-6	-	many
TGTGCCAGCAGTTCCCCCGGGACAGGGGCCCCCTACGAGCAGTACTTC	CASSSPGTGAPYEQYF	TRBV28	TRBJ2-7	TRBD1	few
TGTGCCAGCAGTGGCAGCAGGCACTTAGGGCCTGTGAGCACAGATACGCAGTATTTT	CASSGSRHLGPVSTDTQYF	TRBV25-1	TRBJ2-3	-	few
TGTGCCAGCAGCTTAGTCCAGGGTGGGGGCTACACCTTC	CASSLVQGGGYTF	TRBV7-9	TRBJ1-2	-	-
TGTGCCAGCAGCTTAACGTCGAGTCTACCCCAGCATTTT	CASSLTSSLPQHF	TRBV11-2	TRBJ1-5	-	-
TGCGCCAGCAGTGAGGCCCGACTAGCGGGGGGCAACGAGCAGTACTTC	CASSEARLAGGNEQYF	TRBV10-1	TRBJ2-7	TRBD2	-
TGCGCCAGCAGTGAGTCGAGGGCCCTTCAGTCCCTCCACTTT	CASSESRALQSLHF	TRBV10-1	TRBJ1-6	-	-
TGCGCCAGCAGCTTCATCAGAGCAGGGGGAAACTATGGCTTCACCTTC	CASSFIRAGGNYGFTF	TRBV4-3	TRBJ1-2	TRBD1	few
TGTGCCAGCTCACCAAGGGAAGAATCACCCCTCCACTTT	CASSPREESPLHF	TRBV18	TRBJ1-6	-	many
TGTGCCAGCAGCTTAAAAGGCCTGCTAGGGAGTCAGCCCCAGCATTTT	CASSLKGLLGSQPQHF	TRBV7-9	TRBJ1-5	-	once
TGTGCCTGGAGTCTCACTAGACGGGAGACCCAGTACTTC	CAWSLTRRETQYF	TRBV30	TRBJ2-5	-	-
TGCAGTGCTGTGATGTTTGATGAAAAACTGTTTTTT	CSAVMFDEKLFF	TRBV20-1	TRBJ1-4	-	many
TGTGCCAGCCCCAGGGCAAGCAATCAGCCCCAGCATTTT	CASPRASNQPQHF	TRBV18	TRBJ1-5	-	-
TGTGCCAGCAGCGTAGGAGGAGGGAGCTCCTATAATTCACCCCTCCACTTT	CASSVGGGSSYNSPLHF	TRBV9	TRBJ1-6	-	many
TGTGCCAGCAGCGTAGAAGGGTTGGGGGGAGATACGCAGTATTTT	CASSVEGLGGDTQYF	TRBV9	TRBJ2-3	-	-
TGCGCCAGCAGTGTAGGGGGTTATGAGCAGTTCTTC	CASSVGGYEQFF	TRBV10-1	TRBJ2-1	-	many
TGTGCCAGCAGCCAAGCTAGGCGGTATAGCAATCAGCCCCAGCATTTT	CASSQARRYSNQPQHF	TRBV11-2	TRBJ1-5	-	many
TGTGCCAGTTCTTTTCAGGGGGCACAGCCCCAGCATTTT	CASSFQGAQPQHF	TRBV19	TRBJ1-5	TRBD1	-
TGTGCCAGCAGCTCTCGACAGGGGCCCTCCTACGAGCAGTACTTC	CASSSRQGPSYEQYF	TRBV5-8	TRBJ2-7	TRBD1	many
TGCGCCAGCAGCTTGGTGGCAGACAGGGCCGGGGAGCTGTTTTTT	CASSLVADRAGELFF	TRBV5-1	TRBJ2-2	TRBD1	many
TGCAGCGTTGTCGCAGGGGGTGGAAACACCATATATTTT	CSVVAGGGNTIYF	TRBV29-1	TRBJ1-3	TRBD1	-
TGTGCCAGCAGCGTATTTCACAGTGCTAACTATGGCTACACCTTC	CASSVFHSANYGYTF	TRBV9	TRBJ1-2	-	-
TGTGCCAGCAGCTTAGCGGAGTTATCTGACTACGGCTACACCTTC	CASSLAELSDYGYTF	TRBV11-1	TRBJ1-2	-	-
TGTGCCAGTAGCAATGACAGGGAACAGCCCCAGCATTTT	CASSNDREQPQHF	TRBV19	TRBJ1-5	TRBD1	-
TGTGCCAGCAGTCTGCTTGAATATGGCTACACCTTC	CASSLLEYGYTF	TRBV7-9	TRBJ1-2	-	-